Listed here is a single TCR beta chain. Its antigen is not known. This CDR3 contains 15 residues. The germline CDR1 and CDR2 sequences are DFQATT and SNEGSKA (reference sequence). This sample is drawn from a study of monozygotic twins with inflammatory bowel disease. Study-level findings and limits: Limited statistical power may explain no repertoire similarity difference between concordant and discordant twins. Differing immunosuppressive treatments may have added variability to patient repertoires. Healthy co-twins showed greater TCRbeta diversity (inverse Simpson) than IBD patients. Data gave no support to a single strong signal or clonotype associated with IBD.

TCRdb derives one entry per CDR3 protein from the 5' RACE reads, leaving out DNA. This table lists 420,000 or so distinct CDR3 sequences. This sequence originates from a human donor with ulcerative colitis or Crohn's disease, or a healthy co-twin of an affected twin (not recorded which). V usage is TRBV20-1 and J usage is TRBJ1-5; TCRdb names TRBD1, which stays unverified in the absence of DNA. The sample taken for sequencing was blood. The CDR3 reads CSARRQGDVGQPQHF.